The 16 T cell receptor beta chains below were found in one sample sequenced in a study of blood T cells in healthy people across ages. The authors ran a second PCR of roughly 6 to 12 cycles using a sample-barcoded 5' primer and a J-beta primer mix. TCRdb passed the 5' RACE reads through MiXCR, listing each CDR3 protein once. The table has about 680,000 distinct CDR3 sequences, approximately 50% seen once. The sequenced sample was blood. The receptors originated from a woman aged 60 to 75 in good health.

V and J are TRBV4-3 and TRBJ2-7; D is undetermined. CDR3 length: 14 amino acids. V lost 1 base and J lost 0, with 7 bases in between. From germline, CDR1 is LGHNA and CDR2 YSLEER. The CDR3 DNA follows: TGCGCCAGCAGCCAAGCCCTAAGCTCCTACGAGCAGTACTTC. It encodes CASSQALSSYEQYF.

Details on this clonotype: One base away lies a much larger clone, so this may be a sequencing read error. DNA for the CDR3: TGCAGCGTTGACGGCAGGGACAATGAGCAGTACTTC. Translation gives CSVDGRDNEQYF. V and J are TRBV29-1 and TRBJ2-1, with D possibly TRBD1 on 6 matching bases. The J call is in doubt because the DNA end fits TRBJ2-7 better. The CDR3 loop spans 12 amino acids. CDR1 is SQVTM, CDR2 ANQGSEA, per germline.

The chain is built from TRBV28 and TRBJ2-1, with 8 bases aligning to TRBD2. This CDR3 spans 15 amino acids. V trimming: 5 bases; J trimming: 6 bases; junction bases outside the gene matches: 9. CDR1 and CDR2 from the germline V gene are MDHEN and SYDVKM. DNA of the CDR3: TGTGCCAGCAGTCACCTAACCGCGGGGGGCAATGAGCAGTTCTTC. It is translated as CASSHLTAGGNEQFF.

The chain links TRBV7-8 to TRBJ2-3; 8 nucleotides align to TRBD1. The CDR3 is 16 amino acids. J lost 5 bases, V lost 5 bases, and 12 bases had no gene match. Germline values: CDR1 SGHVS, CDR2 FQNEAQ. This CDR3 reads CASSRRRTGLGDTQYF. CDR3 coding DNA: TGTGCCAGCAGCAGACGTAGGACAGGGTTGGGAGATACGCAGTATTTT.

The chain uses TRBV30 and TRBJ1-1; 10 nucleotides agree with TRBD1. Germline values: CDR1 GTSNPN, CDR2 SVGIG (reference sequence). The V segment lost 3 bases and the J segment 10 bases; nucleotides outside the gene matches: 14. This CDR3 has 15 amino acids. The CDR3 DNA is TGTGCCTGGAGGGAAACCGGGACAGGGGAGAGCGCAGCTTTCTTT. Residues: CAWRETGTGESAAFF.

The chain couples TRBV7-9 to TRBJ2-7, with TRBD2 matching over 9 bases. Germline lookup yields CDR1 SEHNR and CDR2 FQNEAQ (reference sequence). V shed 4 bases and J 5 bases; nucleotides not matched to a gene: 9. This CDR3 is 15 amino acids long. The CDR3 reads CASSSPSSGTNEQYF. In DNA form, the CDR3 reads TGTGCCAGCAGCTCCCCATCTAGCGGGACGAACGAGCAGTACTTC.

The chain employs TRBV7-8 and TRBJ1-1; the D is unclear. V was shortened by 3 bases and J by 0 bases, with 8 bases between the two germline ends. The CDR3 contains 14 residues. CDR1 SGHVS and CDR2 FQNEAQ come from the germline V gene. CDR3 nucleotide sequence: TGTGCCAGCAGCTTCCGACTCTTGAACACTGAAGCTTTCTTT. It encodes CASSFRLLNTEAFF.

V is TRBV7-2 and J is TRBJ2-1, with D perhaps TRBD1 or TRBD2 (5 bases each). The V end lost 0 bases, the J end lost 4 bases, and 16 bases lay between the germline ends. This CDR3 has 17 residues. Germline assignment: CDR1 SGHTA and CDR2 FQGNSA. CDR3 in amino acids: CASSLALGRSPYNEQFF. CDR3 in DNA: TGTGCCAGCAGCTTAGCGCTGGGACGGTCCCCTTACAATGAGCAGTTCTTC.

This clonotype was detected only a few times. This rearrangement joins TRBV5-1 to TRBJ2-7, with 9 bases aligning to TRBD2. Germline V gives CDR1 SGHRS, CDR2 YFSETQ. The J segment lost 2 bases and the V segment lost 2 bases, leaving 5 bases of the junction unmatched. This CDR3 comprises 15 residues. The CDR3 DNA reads TGCGCCAGCAGCTTAAGGGCTAGCGGGGCCTACGAGCAGTACTTC. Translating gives CASSLRASGAYEQYF.

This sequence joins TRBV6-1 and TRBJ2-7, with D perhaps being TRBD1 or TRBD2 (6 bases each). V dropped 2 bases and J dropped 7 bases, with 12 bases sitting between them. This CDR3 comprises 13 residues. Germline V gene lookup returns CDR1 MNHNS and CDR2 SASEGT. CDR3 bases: TGTGCCAGCAGTGAACCAAGGGGGGATGAGCAGTACTTC. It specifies CASSEPRGDEQYF.

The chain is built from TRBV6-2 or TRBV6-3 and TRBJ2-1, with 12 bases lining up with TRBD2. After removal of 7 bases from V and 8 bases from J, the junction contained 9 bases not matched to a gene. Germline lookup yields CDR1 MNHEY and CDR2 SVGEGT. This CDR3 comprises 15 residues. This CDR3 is CASTTRTSGIHEQFF. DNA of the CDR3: TGTGCCAGCACCACCCGGACTAGCGGGATCCATGAGCAGTTCTTC.

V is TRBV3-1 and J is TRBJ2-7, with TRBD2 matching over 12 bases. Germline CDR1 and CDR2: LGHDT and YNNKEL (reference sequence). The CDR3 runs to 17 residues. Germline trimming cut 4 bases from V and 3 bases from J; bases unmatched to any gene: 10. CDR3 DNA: TGTGCCAGCAGCCCGGGGCTAGCGGGAGGGTGGGGCTACGAGCAGTACTTC. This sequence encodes CASSPGLAGGWGYEQYF.

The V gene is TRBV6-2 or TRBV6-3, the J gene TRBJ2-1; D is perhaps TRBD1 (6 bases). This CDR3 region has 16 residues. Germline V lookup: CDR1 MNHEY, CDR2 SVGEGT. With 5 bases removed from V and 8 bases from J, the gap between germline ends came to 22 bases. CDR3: CASSQQGHTLLDEQFF. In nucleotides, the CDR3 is TGTGCCAGCAGTCAACAGGGACATACGCTACTCGATGAGCAGTTCTTC.

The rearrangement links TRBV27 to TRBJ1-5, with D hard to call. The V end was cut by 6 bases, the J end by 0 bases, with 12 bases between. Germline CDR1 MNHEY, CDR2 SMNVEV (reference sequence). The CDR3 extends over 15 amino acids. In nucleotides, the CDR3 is TGTGCCAGCAGAGAACAGCTTTATAGCAATCAGCCCCAGCATTTT. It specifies CASREQLYSNQPQHF.

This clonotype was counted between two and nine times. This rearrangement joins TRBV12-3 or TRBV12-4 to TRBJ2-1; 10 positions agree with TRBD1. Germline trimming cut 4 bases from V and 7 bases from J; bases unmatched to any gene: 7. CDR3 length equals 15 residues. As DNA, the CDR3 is TGTGCCAGCAGTTCTCCGGGACAGGGGAGGAATGAGCAGTTCTTC. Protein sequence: CASSSPGQGRNEQFF.

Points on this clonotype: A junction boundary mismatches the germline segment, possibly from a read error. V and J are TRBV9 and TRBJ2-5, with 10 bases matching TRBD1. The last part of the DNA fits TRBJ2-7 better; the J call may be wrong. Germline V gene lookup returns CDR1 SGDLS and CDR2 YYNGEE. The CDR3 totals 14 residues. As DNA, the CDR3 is TGCGCCAGCAGCGAGACAGGGGGCGAATGCGAGCAGTACTTC. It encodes CASSETGGECEQYF.